This TCR beta chain was obtained from a study of vaccination and CD4 T cells after COVID-19. Study details: The convalescent population consisted of six males and four females, two of whom were of Hispanic ethnicity. Post-vaccine specimens were obtained a median about 69 days after dose two (range 14 to 241). Overlapping SARS-CoV-2, HCoV-NL63, HCoV-OC43 and HCoV-229E spike peptides were used to stimulate cells.

In germline, CDR1 is SGHTA, CDR2 FQGNSA. CDR3 length: 15 residues. Losses at the gene ends were 5 bases for V and 7 bases for J; bases not matched to a gene: 5. Indicated treatment: roughly 10-day PBMC culture with coronavirus spike peptide pools or control peptides (ViraFEST assay). The authors cultured 2 million or so PBMCs per well with 8 to 10 IU/ml IL-2 and about 10 ug/ml peptide pools. A note on this clonotype: Antigen unknown.

The Oncomine TCR Beta short-read assay was what sequenced the DNA obtained from cultured CD4+ T cells. TCRdb re-derived calls from the PCR reads in MiXCR, one entry per CDR3 protein. In the table there are roughly 11,000 distinct CDR3 sequences, 70% to 85% of which are singletons. This clonotype originated in a human donor who had recovered from COVID-19. Sequenced material: CD4+ T cells from blood, cultured in vitro. The chain uses TRBV7-2 and TRBJ1-6; TRBD1 matches at 10 bases. The DNA of the CDR3 is TGTGCCAGCAGCACACGGACAGGGGGGAATTCACCCCTCCACTTT. Protein: CASSTRTGGNSPLHF.